This entry lists 26 T cell receptor beta chains sequenced from one sample in a study of blood T cell repertoires in COVID-19. Clones were read by immunoSEQ multiplex PCR, and TCRdb kept only the in-frame ones, dropping some. The table has more than 50,000 clones, just over 90% seen once. Source material: peripheral blood. These receptor sequences come from a human donor in a cohort sampled during active COVID-19.

V gene TRBV27 combines with J gene TRBJ2-1, with 14 bases aligning to TRBD2. Germline CDR1 MNHEY, CDR2 SMNVEV (reference sequence). J lost 9 bases, V lost 5 bases, and 6 bases had no gene match. The CDR3 has 15 residues. The CDR3 DNA follows: TGTGCCAGCAGTCCGGGACTAGCGGGAGTTTCTGAGCAGTTCTTC. It is translated as CASSPGLAGVSEQFF.

This chain joins TRBV9 and TRBJ1-4, with D perhaps TRBD1 (5 bases). The ends were cut back, 0 bases at V and 8 bases at J, with 11 bases in the middle. The germline V gene encodes CDR1 SGDLS and CDR2 YYNGEE. The CDR3 is 14 residues long. The CDR3 protein is CASSVGWGREKLFF. DNA for the CDR3: TGTGCCAGCAGCGTAGGGTGGGGCAGGGAAAAACTGTTTTTT.

The rearrangement joins TRBV18 to TRBJ1-1; 12 bases are shared with TRBD1. This CDR3 is 16 amino acids long. Trimming took 3 bases from V and 5 from J; bases not matched to a gene: 7. Germline V gene sequence: CDR1 KGHSH, CDR2 LQKENI. As DNA, the CDR3 is TGTGCCAGCTCACCCGCCAGGGACAGGGGGCCGACTGAAGCTTTCTTT. Its protein product is CASSPARDRGPTEAFF.

The chain carries TRBV28 and TRBJ2-5; no clear D gene. This CDR3 region has 13 residues. In germline, CDR1 is MDHEN, CDR2 SYDVKM. Trimming took off 2 bases at V and 2 bases at J, with 6 bases between the two ends. For the CDR3, the DNA is TGTGCCAGCAGTTTAAGTCAGCAAGAGACCCAGTACTTC. This encodes CASSLSQQETQYF. The full variable domain, with the rest looked up from reference TRBV28 and TRBJ2-5, is DVKVTQSSRYLVKRTGEKVFLECVQDMDHENMFWYRQDPGLGLRLIYFSYDVKMKEKGDIPEGYSVSREKKERFSLILESASTNQTSMYLCASSLSQQETQYFGPGTRLLVL.

The V and J genes are TRBV28 and TRBJ2-5, with a weak D call TRBD1 (5 bases). V was shortened by 3 bases and J by 9 bases, with 23 bases between the two germline ends. The germline CDR1 and CDR2 sequences are MDHEN and SYDVKM. This CDR3 is 16 amino acids long. The CDR3 DNA is TGTGCCAGCAGTTTGCCAAAGGACACCGTCTCTCTGGCCCAGTACTTC. Translation gives CASSLPKDTVSLAQYF.

The CDR3 here is CASSGGLGRSEQFF. CDR3 coding DNA: TGTGCCAGTAGTGGGGGACTAGGTAGAAGTGAGCAGTTCTTC. The chain couples TRBV19 to TRBJ2-1; TRBD2 matches 8 bases. From germline, CDR1 is LNHDA and CDR2 SQIVND (reference sequence). The CDR3 loop spans 14 amino acids. Trimming cost V 5 bases and J 9 bases; bases outside gene matches: 9.

The chain links TRBV15 to TRBJ2-1; 13 positions agree with TRBD2. This CDR3 is 15 amino acids long. The ends lost 2 bases at V and 10 bases at J; junction bases unmatched: 5. Per germline, CDR1 LNHNV and CDR2 YYDKDF (reference sequence). The CDR3 region is CATSRRTSGSPEQFF. The DNA of the CDR3 is TGTGCCACCAGCAGAAGGACTAGCGGGAGCCCAGAGCAGTTCTTC.

This clone was detected only a few times. The chain employs TRBV5-4 and TRBJ1-3; TRBD1 matches 7 bases. V gave up 0 bases and J gave up 0 bases; unmatched junction bases: 3. The CDR3 totals 16 residues. Per the germline V gene, CDR1 is SGHNT and CDR2 is YYREEE (reference sequence). CDR3 residues: CASSLVGGPSGNTIYF. The CDR3 DNA reads TGTGCCAGCAGCTTGGTAGGGGGCCCCTCTGGAAACACCATATATTTT.

V is TRBV5-4 and J is TRBJ2-2; D remains ambiguous. Trimming took 0 bases from V and 5 from J, leaving 14 bases between them. This CDR3 has 16 amino acids. Germline V gene data show CDR1 as SGHNT and CDR2 as YYREEE (reference sequence). Here the CDR3 DNA reads TGTGCCAGCAGCTTGGGTCCGCCTGCCCAGACCGGGGAGCTGTTTTTT. Residues: CASSLGPPAQTGELFF.

This clone was recorded only once. For the CDR3, the DNA is TGTGCCAGCAGCCAAGCAACTACAAGCTCCTACGAGCAGTACTTC. Protein: CASSQATTSSYEQYF. V usage is TRBV14 and J usage is TRBJ2-7; D remains unclear. The CDR3 loop spans 15 amino acids. Between the trimmed V and J ends, which lost 1 base and 0 bases, there was a span of 10 bases. Per the germline V gene, CDR1 is SGHDN and CDR2 is FVKESK.

CDR3 nucleotide sequence: TGTGCCAGCAGCTTAATGAGCGGGAGGGCCTCACATGAGCAGTTCTTC. Translating it yields CASSLMSGRASHEQFF. The rearrangement uses TRBV7-2 and TRBJ2-1; 10 positions agree with TRBD2. The CDR3 length is 16 residues. Germline-derived CDR1 and CDR2 are SGHTA and FQGNSA. J was trimmed by 8 bases and V by 2 bases; bases with no gene match: 9.

This chain joins TRBV4-2 and TRBJ2-1; TRBD2 is a possible D gene (6 bases). The CDR3 has 17 residues. V lost 0 bases to trimming and J lost 0 bases, with 12 bases between them. From germline, CDR1 is LGHNA and CDR2 YNFKEQ. The CDR3 DNA reads TGTGCCAGCAGCCAAGATCTCGGCGGGACCTCCTACAATGAGCAGTTCTTC. Translated, it gives CASSQDLGGTSYNEQFF.

The rearrangement joins TRBV29-1 to TRBJ2-2; 7 bases agree with TRBD1. This CDR3 has 13 residues. Trimming at V came to 7 bases and at J to 2 bases, leaving 4 bases not matched to a gene. CDR1 is SQVTM, CDR2 ANQGSEA, per germline. DNA for the CDR3: TGCAGCGCGGGACAGCTTAACACCGGGGAGCTGTTTTTT. Amino acid sequence: CSAGQLNTGELFF.

This chain joins TRBV11-3 and TRBJ2-5; D not resolved. The CDR3 is 13 amino acids. V was trimmed by 5 bases and J by 3 bases, leaving 10 bases between them. Germline V CDR1 and CDR2: SGHNT, YENEEA. The CDR3 spells CASSPGSEETQYF. The CDR3 DNA is TGTGCCAGCAGCCCTGGCAGCGAAGAGACCCAGTACTTC.

This sequence joins TRBV28 and TRBJ2-5; TRBD2 matches 11 bases. CDR1 and CDR2 (germline): MDHEN, SYDVKM. With V trimmed by 8 bases and J by 1 base, 6 bases remained unmatched. The CDR3 runs 15 residues. In nucleotides, the CDR3 is TGTGCCAGCCAAAGGACTAGCGGGCGCCAAGAGACCCAGTACTTC. It specifies CASQRTSGRQETQYF. The variable domain in full, completed from reference TRBV28 and TRBJ2-5, reads DVKVTQSSRYLVKRTGEKVFLECVQDMDHENMFWYRQDPGLGLRLIYFSYDVKMKEKGDIPEGYSVSREKKERFSLILESASTNQTSMYLCASQRTSGRQETQYFGPGTRLLVL.

The genes are TRBV6-2 or TRBV6-3 and TRBJ2-6; a weak D match, TRBD1 (6 bases). CDR1 is MNHEY and CDR2 is SVGEGT in the germline V gene. The CDR3 has 15 residues. V lost 6 bases, J lost 0 bases, and 9 bases lay in between. The CDR3 DNA follows: TGTGCCAGCAGCATACAGGGCTCTGGGGCCAACGTCCTGACTTTC. This encodes CASSIQGSGANVLTF.

Regarding this clone: One end of the junction varies from germline; a read error may be responsible. The chain employs TRBV7-9 and TRBJ2-7; 9 bases are a match to TRBD1. The CDR3 sequence is 14 residues long. The germline gives CDR1 SEHNR, CDR2 FQNEAQ (reference sequence). The CDR3 reads CASTQSGTGYGQYF. As DNA, the CDR3 is TGTGCCAGCACCCAGAGCGGGACAGGGTACGGGCAGTACTTC.

This rearrangement joins TRBV6-4 to TRBJ2-1; 9 nucleotides align to TRBD2. Per germline, CDR1 MRHNA and CDR2 SNTAGT. Germline trimming cut 5 bases from V and 2 bases from J; bases unmatched to any gene: 4. There are 15 residues in the CDR3. CDR3 sequence: CASSLLAGAYNEQFF. Here the CDR3 DNA reads TGTGCCAGCAGTTTACTAGCGGGCGCCTACAATGAGCAGTTCTTC.

The chain links TRBV5-4 to TRBJ2-1; D is unresolved. Deletions cut 0 bases from V and 4 bases from J, with 5 bases between. Germline V gene sequence: CDR1 SGHNT, CDR2 YYREEE (reference sequence). The CDR3 totals 13 residues. In nucleotides, the CDR3 is TGTGCCAGCAGCTTGGGTATTTACAATGAGCAGTTCTTC. Amino acid sequence: CASSLGIYNEQFF. The whole variable domain, remainder taken from reference TRBV5-4 and TRBJ2-1, is ETGVTQSPTHLIKTRGQQVTLRCSSQSGHNTVSWYQQALGQGPQFIFQYYREEENGRGNFPPRFSGLQFPNYSSELNVNALELDDSALYLCASSLGIYNEQFFGPGTRLTVL.

The rearrangement links TRBV28 to TRBJ2-3; 11 bases match TRBD2. The V gene end was trimmed by 6 bases and the J gene end by 3 bases; junction bases not matched to a gene: 5. The length of the CDR3 is 15 residues. Germline V gene lookup returns CDR1 MDHEN and CDR2 SYDVKM. For the CDR3, the DNA is TGTGCCAGCAGCAATAGCGGGAGGGCGACAGATACGCAGTATTTT. Amino acid sequence: CASSNSGRATDTQYF.

This clone has only one observation. This rearrangement joins TRBV7-8 to TRBJ2-1; TRBD2 might be the D (6 bases). CDR1 SGHVS and CDR2 FQNEAQ come from the germline V gene. The CDR3 runs 13 residues. V dropped 5 bases and J dropped 7 bases, with 12 bases sitting between them. This chain's CDR3 is CASSPSVRNEQFF. CDR3 bases: TGTGCCAGCAGCCCTAGCGTGAGAAATGAGCAGTTCTTC.

The chain joins TRBV6-5 to TRBJ2-5; the D is unclear. This CDR3 is 10 amino acids long. Trimming pared 7 bases from V and 5 bases from J, leaving 5 bases between. CDR1 MNHEY and CDR2 SVGAGI come from the germline V gene. The CDR3 loop reads CASTSETQYF. In DNA form, the CDR3 reads TGTGCCAGCACGTCGGAGACCCAGTACTTC.

By sample share, this clone is medium-sized. The CDR3: CASSSGSSTGELFF. CDR3 bases: TGTGCCAGCAGTTCAGGAAGCTCCACCGGGGAGCTGTTTTTT. V usage is TRBV6-4 and J usage is TRBJ2-2; D gene unclear. The CDR3 runs 14 residues. Trimming took 5 bases from V and 4 from J, leaving 11 bases between them. Germline V gene lookup returns CDR1 MRHNA and CDR2 SNTAGT.

V usage is TRBV5-1 and J usage is TRBJ2-7; 8 bases line up with TRBD1. V lost 3 bases, J lost 4 bases, and 9 bases stayed unmatched. The germline CDR1 and CDR2 sequences are SGHRS and YFSETQ. This CDR3 is built from 15 residues. CDR3 nucleotides: TGCGCCAGCAGCTCGACCGGGACAGGTGTTTACGAGCAGTACTTC. Translation gives CASSSTGTGVYEQYF.

J is TRBJ2-2 and V is TRBV11-2; 8 bases are shared with TRBD2. Germline lookup yields CDR1 SGHAT and CDR2 FQNNGV. V lost 8 bases, J lost 5 bases, and 4 bases stayed unmatched. CDR3 length equals 13 residues. CDR3 region: CASGRLATGELFF. Here the CDR3 DNA reads TGTGCCAGCGGCAGACTAGCGACCGGGGAGCTGTTTTTT. The full variable domain, its missing parts supplied by reference TRBV11-2 and TRBJ2-2, is EAGVAQSPRYKIIEKRQSVAFWCNPISGHATLYWYQQILGQGPKLLIQFQNNGVVDDSQLPKDRFSAERLKGVDSTLKIQPAKLEDSAVYLCASGRLATGELFFGEGSRLTVL.

This clone appeared once. V usage is TRBV5-4 and J usage is TRBJ2-1, with 8 bases fitting TRBD2. J was trimmed by 4 bases and V by 2 bases; bases with no gene match: 5. Germline V gives CDR1 SGHNT, CDR2 YYREEE (reference sequence). The CDR3 has 15 residues. The CDR3 nucleotides are TGTGCCAGCAGCTTAGCGGGAGATTCGTACAATGAGCAGTTCTTC. Amino acids: CASSLAGDSYNEQFF.